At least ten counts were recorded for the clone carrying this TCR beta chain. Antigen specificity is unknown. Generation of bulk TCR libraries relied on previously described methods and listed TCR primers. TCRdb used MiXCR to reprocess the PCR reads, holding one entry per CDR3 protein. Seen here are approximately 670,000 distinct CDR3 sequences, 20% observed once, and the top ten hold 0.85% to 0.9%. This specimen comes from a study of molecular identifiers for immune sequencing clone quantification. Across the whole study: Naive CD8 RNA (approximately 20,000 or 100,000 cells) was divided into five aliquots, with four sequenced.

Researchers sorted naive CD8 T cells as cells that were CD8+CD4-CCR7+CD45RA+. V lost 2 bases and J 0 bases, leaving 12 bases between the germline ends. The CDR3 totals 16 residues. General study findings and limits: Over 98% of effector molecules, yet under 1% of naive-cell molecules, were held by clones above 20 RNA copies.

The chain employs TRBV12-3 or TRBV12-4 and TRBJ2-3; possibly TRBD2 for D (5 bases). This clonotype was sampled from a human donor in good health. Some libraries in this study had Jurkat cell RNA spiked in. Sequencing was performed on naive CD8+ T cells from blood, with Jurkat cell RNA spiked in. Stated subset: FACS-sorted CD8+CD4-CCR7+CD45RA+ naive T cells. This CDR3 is CASSLSGSTSTDTQYF. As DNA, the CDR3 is TGTGCCAGCAGTTTATCGGGATCTACTAGCACAGATACGCAGTATTTT.